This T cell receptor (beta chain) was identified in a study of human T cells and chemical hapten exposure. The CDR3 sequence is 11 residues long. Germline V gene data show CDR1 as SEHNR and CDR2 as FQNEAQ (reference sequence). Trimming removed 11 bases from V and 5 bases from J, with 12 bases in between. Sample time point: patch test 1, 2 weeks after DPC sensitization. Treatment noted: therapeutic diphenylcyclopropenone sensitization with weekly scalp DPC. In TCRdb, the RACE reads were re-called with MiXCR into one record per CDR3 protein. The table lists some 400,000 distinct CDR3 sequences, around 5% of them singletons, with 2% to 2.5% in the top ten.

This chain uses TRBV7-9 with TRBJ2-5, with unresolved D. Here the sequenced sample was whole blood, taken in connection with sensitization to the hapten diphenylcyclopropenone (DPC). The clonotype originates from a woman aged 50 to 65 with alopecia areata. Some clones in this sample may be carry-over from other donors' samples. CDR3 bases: TGTGCCCTACCGATGGGGGAGACCCAGTACTTC. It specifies CALPMGETQYF.